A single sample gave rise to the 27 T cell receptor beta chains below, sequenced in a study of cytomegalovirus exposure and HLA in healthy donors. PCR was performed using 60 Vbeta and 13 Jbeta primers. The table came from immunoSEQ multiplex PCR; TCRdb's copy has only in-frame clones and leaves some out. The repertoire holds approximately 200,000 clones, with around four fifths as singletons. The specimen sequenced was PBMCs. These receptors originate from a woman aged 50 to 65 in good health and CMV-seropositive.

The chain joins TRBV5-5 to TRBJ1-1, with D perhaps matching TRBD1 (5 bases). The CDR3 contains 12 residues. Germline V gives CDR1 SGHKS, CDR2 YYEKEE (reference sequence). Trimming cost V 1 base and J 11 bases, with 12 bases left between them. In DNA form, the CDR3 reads TGTGCCAGCAGCTTGTGGCCGGGGGGGGCTTTCTTT. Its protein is CASSLWPGGAFF.

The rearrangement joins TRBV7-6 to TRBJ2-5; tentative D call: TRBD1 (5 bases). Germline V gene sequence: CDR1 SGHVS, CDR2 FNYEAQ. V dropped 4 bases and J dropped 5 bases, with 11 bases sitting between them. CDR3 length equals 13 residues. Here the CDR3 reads CASSSTKGETQYF. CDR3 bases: TGTGCCAGCAGCTCCACAAAGGGGGAGACCCAGTACTTC.

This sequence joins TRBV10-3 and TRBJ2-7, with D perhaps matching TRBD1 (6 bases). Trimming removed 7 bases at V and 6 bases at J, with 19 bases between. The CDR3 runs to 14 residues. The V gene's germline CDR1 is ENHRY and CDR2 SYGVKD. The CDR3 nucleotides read TGTGCCATCAAGGAGGCGCGACAGGTCGTCGAGCAGTACTTC. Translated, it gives CAIKEARQVVEQYF.

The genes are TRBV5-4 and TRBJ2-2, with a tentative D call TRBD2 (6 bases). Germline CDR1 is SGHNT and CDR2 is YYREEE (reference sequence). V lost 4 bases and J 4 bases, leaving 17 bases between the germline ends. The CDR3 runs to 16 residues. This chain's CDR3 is CASSPRGGRGTGELFF. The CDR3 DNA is TGTGCCAGCAGCCCAAGGGGCGGGCGGGGCACCGGGGAGCTGTTTTTT.

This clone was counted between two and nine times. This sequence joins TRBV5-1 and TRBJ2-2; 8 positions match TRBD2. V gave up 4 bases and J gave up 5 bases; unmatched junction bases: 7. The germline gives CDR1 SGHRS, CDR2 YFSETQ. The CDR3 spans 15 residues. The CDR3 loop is CASSPKAGETGELFF. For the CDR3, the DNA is TGCGCCAGCAGCCCAAAAGCGGGAGAGACCGGGGAGCTGTTTTTT.

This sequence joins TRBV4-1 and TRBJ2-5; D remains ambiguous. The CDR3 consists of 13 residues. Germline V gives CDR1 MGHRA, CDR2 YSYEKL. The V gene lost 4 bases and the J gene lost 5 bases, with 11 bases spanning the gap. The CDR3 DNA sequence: TGCGCCAGCAGCCTTCTACCCTCTGAGACCCAGTACTTC. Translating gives CASSLLPSETQYF.

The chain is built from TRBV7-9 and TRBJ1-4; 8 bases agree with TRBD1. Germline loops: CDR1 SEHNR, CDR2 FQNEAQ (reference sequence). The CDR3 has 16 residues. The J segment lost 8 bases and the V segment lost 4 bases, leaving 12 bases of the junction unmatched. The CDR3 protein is CASSSRETGAGEKLFF. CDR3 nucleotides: TGTGCCAGCAGCTCCAGAGAGACAGGGGCGGGGGAAAAACTGTTTTTT.

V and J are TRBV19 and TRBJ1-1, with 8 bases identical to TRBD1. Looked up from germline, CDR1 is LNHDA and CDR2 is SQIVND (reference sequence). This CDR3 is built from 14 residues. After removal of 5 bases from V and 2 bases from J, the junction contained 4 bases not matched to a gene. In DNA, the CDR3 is TGTGCCAGTAGTTCAGGACAGGGTAACACTGAAGCTTTCTTT. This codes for CASSSGQGNTEAFF. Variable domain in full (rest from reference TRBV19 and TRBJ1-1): DGGITQSPKYLFRKEGQNVTLSCEQNLNHDAMYWYRQDPGQGLRLIYYSQIVNDFQKGDIAEGYSVSREKKESFPLTVTSAQKNPTAFYLCASSSGQGNTEAFFGQGTRLTVV.

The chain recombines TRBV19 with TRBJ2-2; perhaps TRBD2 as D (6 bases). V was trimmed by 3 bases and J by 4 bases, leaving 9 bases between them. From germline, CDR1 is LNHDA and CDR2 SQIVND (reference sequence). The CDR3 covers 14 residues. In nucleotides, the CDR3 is TGTGCCAGTAGTATCCTGGGGGGCACCGGGGAGCTGTTTTTT. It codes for CASSILGGTGELFF.

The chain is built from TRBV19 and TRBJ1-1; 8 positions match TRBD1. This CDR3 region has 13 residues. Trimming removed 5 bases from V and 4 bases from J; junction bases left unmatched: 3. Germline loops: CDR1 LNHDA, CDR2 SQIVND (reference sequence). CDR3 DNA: TGTGCCAGTAGTCCTGACAGGGGCACTGAAGCTTTCTTT. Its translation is CASSPDRGTEAFF.

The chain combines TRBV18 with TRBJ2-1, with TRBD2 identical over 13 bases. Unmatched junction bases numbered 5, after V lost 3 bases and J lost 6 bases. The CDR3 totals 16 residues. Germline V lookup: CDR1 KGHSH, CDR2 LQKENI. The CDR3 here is CASSPPGLAGFNEQFF. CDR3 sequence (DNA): TGTGCCAGCTCACCTCCGGGACTAGCGGGATTCAATGAGCAGTTCTTC.

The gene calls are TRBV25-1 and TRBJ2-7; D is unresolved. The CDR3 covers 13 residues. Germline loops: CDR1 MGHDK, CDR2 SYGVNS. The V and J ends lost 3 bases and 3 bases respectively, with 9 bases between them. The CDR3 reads CASSDPNYYEQYF. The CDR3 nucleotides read TGTGCCAGCAGTGATCCAAACTACTACGAGCAGTACTTC.

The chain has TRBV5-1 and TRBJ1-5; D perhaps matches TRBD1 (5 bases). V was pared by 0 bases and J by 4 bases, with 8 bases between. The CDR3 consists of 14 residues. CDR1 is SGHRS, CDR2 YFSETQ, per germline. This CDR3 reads CASSLDGGNQPQHF. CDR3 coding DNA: TGCGCCAGCAGCTTGGATGGGGGGAATCAGCCCCAGCATTTT.

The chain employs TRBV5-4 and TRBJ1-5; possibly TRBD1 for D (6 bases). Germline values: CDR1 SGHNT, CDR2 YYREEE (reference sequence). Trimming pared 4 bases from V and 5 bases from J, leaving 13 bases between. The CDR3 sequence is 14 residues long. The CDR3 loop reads CASSRGGADQPQHF. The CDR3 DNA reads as TGTGCCAGCAGCCGAGGGGGGGCTGATCAGCCCCAGCATTTT.

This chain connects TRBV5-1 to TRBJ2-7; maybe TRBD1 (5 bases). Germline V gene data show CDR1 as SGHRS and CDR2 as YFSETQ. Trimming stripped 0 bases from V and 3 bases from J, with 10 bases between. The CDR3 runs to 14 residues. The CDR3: CASSLAGKGYEQYF. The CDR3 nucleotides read TGCGCCAGCAGCTTGGCAGGGAAGGGCTACGAGCAGTACTTC.

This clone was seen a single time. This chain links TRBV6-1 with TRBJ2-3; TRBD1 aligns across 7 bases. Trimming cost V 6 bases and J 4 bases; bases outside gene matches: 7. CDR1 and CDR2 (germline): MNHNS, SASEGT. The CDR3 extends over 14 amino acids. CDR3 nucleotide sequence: TGTGCCAGCAGGAACAGACAGGGACCAGATACGCAGTATTTT. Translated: CASRNRQGPDTQYF.

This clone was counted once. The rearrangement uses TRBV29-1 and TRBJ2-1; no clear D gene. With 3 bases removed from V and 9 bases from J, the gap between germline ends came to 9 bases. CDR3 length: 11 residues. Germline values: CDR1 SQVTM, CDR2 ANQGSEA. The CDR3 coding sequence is TGCAGCGTTGAGATGGCCCGTGAGCAGTTCTTC. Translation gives CSVEMAREQFF.

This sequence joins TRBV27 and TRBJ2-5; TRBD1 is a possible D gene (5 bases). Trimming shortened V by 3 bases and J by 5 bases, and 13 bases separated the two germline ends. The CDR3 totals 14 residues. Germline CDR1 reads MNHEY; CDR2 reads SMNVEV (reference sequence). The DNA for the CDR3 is TGTGCCAGCAGTTTTTCAGGGTTTGCGGAGACCCAGTACTTC. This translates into CASSFSGFAETQYF.

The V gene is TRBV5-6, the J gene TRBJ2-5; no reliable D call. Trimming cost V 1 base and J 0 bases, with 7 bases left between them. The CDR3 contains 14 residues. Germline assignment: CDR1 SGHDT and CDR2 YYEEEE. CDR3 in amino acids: CASSLIHNQETQYF. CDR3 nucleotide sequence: TGTGCCAGCAGCTTGATACATAACCAAGAGACCCAGTACTTC.

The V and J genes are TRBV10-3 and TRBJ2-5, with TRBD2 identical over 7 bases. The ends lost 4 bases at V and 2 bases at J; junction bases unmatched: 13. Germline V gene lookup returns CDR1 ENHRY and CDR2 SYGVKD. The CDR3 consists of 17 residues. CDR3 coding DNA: TGTGCCATCAGTGCTATAGCCGAGCAGCGGGGTCAAGAGACCCAGTACTTC. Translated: CAISAIAEQRGQETQYF.

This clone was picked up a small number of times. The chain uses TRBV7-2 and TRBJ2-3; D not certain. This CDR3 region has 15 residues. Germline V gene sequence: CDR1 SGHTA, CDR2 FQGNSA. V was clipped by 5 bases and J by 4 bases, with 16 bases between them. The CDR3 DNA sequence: TGTGCCAGCAGCCCTAGGATAGTTGGGTCAGATACGCAGTATTTT. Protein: CASSPRIVGSDTQYF.

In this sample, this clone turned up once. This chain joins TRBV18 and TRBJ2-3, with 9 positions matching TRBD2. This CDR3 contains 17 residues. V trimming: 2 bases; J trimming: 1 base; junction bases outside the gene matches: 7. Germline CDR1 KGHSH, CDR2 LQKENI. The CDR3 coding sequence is TGTGCCAGCTCACCAAACGCCATAGCGGGGGGCACAGATACGCAGTATTTT. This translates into CASSPNAIAGGTDTQYF.

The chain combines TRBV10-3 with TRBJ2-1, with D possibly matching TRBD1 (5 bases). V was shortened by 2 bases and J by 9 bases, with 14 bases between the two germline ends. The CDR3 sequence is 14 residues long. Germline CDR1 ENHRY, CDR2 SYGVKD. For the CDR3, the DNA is TGTGCCATCAGTGAGGGGCAGGGCCTCGGTGAGCAGTTCTTC. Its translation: CAISEGQGLGEQFF.

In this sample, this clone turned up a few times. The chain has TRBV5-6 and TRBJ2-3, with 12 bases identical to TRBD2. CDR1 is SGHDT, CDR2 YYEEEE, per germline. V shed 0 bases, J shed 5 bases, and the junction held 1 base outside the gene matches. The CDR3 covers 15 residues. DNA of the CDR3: TGTGCCAGCAGCTTGGAGACTAGCGGGAGAGATACGCAGTATTTT. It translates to CASSLETSGRDTQYF.

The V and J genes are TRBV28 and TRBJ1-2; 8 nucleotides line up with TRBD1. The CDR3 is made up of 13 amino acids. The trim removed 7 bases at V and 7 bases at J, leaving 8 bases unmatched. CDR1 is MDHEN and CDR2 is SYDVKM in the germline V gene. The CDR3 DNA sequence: TGTGCCAGCACCTTCTGGACAGGGAGTGGCTACACCTTC. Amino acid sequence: CASTFWTGSGYTF.

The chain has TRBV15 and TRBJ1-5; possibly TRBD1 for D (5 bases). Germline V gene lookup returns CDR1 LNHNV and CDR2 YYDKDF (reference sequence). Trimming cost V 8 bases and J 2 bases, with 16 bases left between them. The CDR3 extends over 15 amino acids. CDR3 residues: CATAMGGDGNQPQHF. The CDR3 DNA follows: TGTGCCACCGCAATGGGGGGGGACGGCAATCAGCCCCAGCATTTT.

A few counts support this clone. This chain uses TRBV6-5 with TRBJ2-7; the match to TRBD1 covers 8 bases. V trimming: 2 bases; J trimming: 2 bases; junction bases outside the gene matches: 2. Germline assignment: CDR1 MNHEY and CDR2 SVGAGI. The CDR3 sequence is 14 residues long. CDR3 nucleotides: TGTGCCAGCAGTTACCTGACAGGGGCCTACGAGCAGTACTTC. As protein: CASSYLTGAYEQYF.